The 28 T cell receptor beta chains given below trace back to one sample, sequenced in a study of cytomegalovirus exposure and HLA in healthy donors (dated by TCRdb to 2016 to 2017). The library was prepared using the immunoSEQ multiplex PCR assay. For the multiplex PCR, a mixture combining 60 forward primers for TCR Vbeta segments and 13 reverse primers for TCR Jbeta segments was used. Drawn from immuneACCESS, this table holds only the in-frame rearrangements with V and J called that TCRdb kept. Clones are partly lost; checked studies trace under half to an unresolved V gene and leave the rest unexplained. Present in this sample are more than 85,000 clones, roughly four fifths of which were seen just once. The ten most abundant clones make up roughly 9.6% of the sample. Sequenced sample: PBMCs. The receptors stem from a male donor in good health and CMV-seropositive.

The table lists this clone with a few counts. The gene calls are TRBV20-1 and TRBJ2-7, with 7 bases lining up with TRBD1. This CDR3 is 11 amino acids long. J lost 10 bases, V lost 2 bases, and 5 bases had no gene match. The germline V gene encodes CDR1 DFQATT and CDR2 SNEGSKA (reference sequence). Here the CDR3 DNA reads TGCAGTGCTAGACAGACAGGGTTTCAGTACTTC. It codes for CSARQTGFQYF.

CDR3 sequence reads: CASSVDNWAATSSGNTIYF. CDR3 sequence (DNA): TGTGCCAGCAGCGTAGATAACTGGGCGGCTACTAGCTCTGGAAACACCATATATTTT. The rearrangement links TRBV9 to TRBJ1-3; no firm D call. Germline V gene sequence: CDR1 SGDLS, CDR2 YYNGEE. The CDR3 extends over 19 amino acids. Between the trimmed V and J ends, which lost 0 bases and 0 bases, there was a span of 19 bases.

The chain is built from TRBV11-2 and TRBJ2-7, with unresolved D. Germline V gives CDR1 SGHAT, CDR2 FQNNGV. The CDR3 extends over 14 amino acids. Deletions cut 0 bases from V and 7 bases from J, with 13 bases between. The CDR3 region is CASSLERSRDEQYF. The CDR3, as DNA: TGTGCCAGCAGCTTAGAGAGGAGTCGTGATGAGCAGTACTTC.

The gene calls are TRBV7-2 and TRBJ2-7; TRBD2 matches 7 bases. The length of the CDR3 is 13 residues. With V trimmed by 3 bases and J by 5 bases, 4 bases remained unmatched. CDR1 and CDR2 (germline): SGHTA, FQGNSA. The CDR3 region is CASSFGGRNEQYF. The CDR3 bases are TGTGCCAGCAGCTTCGGCGGGAGAAACGAGCAGTACTTC.

This clone occurred a few times. V gene TRBV6-7 combines with J gene TRBJ2-1; the D is unclear. TRBV6-7 is known as an ORF, though its function is uncertain. This CDR3 has 13 residues. The germline V and J ends were trimmed by 2 bases and 6 bases, with 8 bases remaining between them. The CDR3 DNA reads TGTGCCAGCAGTTACCCCTACGTCAATGAGCAGTTCTTC. Translated: CASSYPYVNEQFF.

This rearrangement joins TRBV28 to TRBJ1-2; 9 positions agree with TRBD1. The CDR3 has 13 amino acids. The V and J ends lost 5 bases and 4 bases, in that order; junction bases with no gene match: 2. CDR1 is MDHEN and CDR2 is SYDVKM in the germline V gene. In DNA form, the CDR3 reads TGTGCCAGCAGTCTGGGACAGGGCTATGGCTACACCTTC. Translation: CASSLGQGYGYTF.

This clone has a handful of counts. The CDR3 reads CATSSGRTGGPYEQYF. Here the CDR3 DNA reads TGTGCCACCAGCAGCGGAAGGACAGGGGGTCCGTACGAGCAGTACTTC. V gene TRBV15 combines with J gene TRBJ2-7; 10 bases agree with TRBD1. J gave up 4 bases and V 3 bases, and 9 bases lay outside the gene matches. Germline CDR1 is LNHNV and CDR2 is YYDKDF (reference sequence). This CDR3 region has 16 residues.

The chain uses TRBV28 and TRBJ2-2, with a tentative D call TRBD1 (7 bases). The germline CDR1 and CDR2 sequences are MDHEN and SYDVKM. This CDR3 is built from 15 residues. Deletions cut 6 bases from V and 3 bases from J, with 14 bases between. CDR3 protein: CASSPPRGDTGELFF. For the CDR3, the DNA is TGTGCCAGCAGCCCCCCCAGGGGGGACACCGGGGAGCTGTTTTTT.

Written as DNA, the CDR3 is TGCGCCAGCAGCCCCGACAGGGGGCGCTTCGGGGAGCTGTTTTTT. Translating it yields CASSPDRGRFGELFF. The chain links TRBV5-1 to TRBJ2-2; 10 bases agree with TRBD1. V gave up 4 bases and J gave up 7 bases; unmatched junction bases: 7. In germline, CDR1 is SGHRS, CDR2 YFSETQ. This CDR3 contains 15 residues.

This clone turned up a few times. In DNA, the CDR3 is TGTGCCAGTGGAGGGGACGCTGGAAACACCATATATTTT. It specifies CASGGDAGNTIYF. The V and J genes are TRBV19 and TRBJ1-3, with D perhaps matching TRBD1 (5 bases). The V end lost 8 bases, the J end lost 2 bases, and 10 bases lay between the germline ends. The V gene's germline CDR1 is LNHDA and CDR2 SQIVND (reference sequence). The CDR3 is made up of 13 amino acids.

The chain uses TRBV28 and TRBJ2-7; possible D gene TRBD2, 7 bases. The CDR3 is made up of 14 amino acids. Deletions cut 5 bases from V and 6 bases from J, with 17 bases between. CDR1 and CDR2 from the germline V gene are MDHEN and SYDVKM. The CDR3 coding sequence is TGTGCCAGCAGTCTCTACCGGGGAGGGGGCGAGCAGTACTTC. Protein product: CASSLYRGGGEQYF.

The chain couples TRBV28 to TRBJ1-5; D is ambiguous. Germline CDR1 reads MDHEN; CDR2 reads SYDVKM. The CDR3 covers 14 residues. Trimming pared 3 bases from V and 3 bases from J, leaving 9 bases between. The CDR3 nucleotides read TGTGCCAGCAGTTTCCCCCAGTTCAATCAGCCCCAGCATTTT. Translated: CASSFPQFNQPQHF.

The rearrangement links TRBV10-3 to TRBJ1-1; 7 nucleotides align to TRBD1. V trimming: 3 bases; J trimming: 3 bases; junction bases outside the gene matches: 1. Germline CDR1 reads ENHRY; CDR2 reads SYGVKD. The CDR3 is 13 residues long. This CDR3 reads CAISDRGDTEAFF. Here the CDR3 DNA reads TGTGCCATCAGTGACAGGGGGGACACTGAAGCTTTCTTT.

The V and J genes are TRBV7-6 and TRBJ2-7, with 7 bases that match TRBD2. J was trimmed by 6 bases and V by 3 bases; bases with no gene match: 5. CDR1 SGHVS and CDR2 FNYEAQ come from the germline V gene. CDR3 size: 13 residues. Written as DNA, the CDR3 is TGTGCCAGCAGCTTCTTACTAGCGACCGAGCAGTACTTC. It translates to CASSFLLATEQYF.

The V and J genes are TRBV9 and TRBJ2-1; 14 bases map to TRBD2. Per germline, CDR1 SGDLS and CDR2 YYNGEE. V lost 6 bases, J lost 7 bases, and 9 bases stayed unmatched. This CDR3 is built from 16 residues. The CDR3 loop reads CASTDRLAGGLNEQFF. DNA of the CDR3: TGTGCCAGCACCGACCGACTAGCGGGAGGGTTGAATGAGCAGTTCTTC.

The CDR3 region is CASSPQESSYEQYF. The DNA of the CDR3 is TGTGCCAGCTCACCACAGGAGAGCTCCTACGAGCAGTACTTC. J is TRBJ2-7 and V is TRBV18; D is ambiguous. The ends were cut back, 1 base at V and 0 bases at J, with 7 bases in the middle. CDR3 length equals 14 residues. CDR1 is KGHSH, CDR2 LQKENI, per germline.

This chain joins TRBV28 and TRBJ1-1, with D hard to call. CDR3 size: 12 residues. Germline assignment: CDR1 MDHEN and CDR2 SYDVKM. Trimming took 5 bases from V and 9 from J, leaving 13 bases between them. CDR3 protein: CASSLLRGKAFF. The CDR3 bases are TGTGCCAGCAGTCTGCTACGAGGGAAAGCTTTCTTT.

V usage is TRBV7-3 and J usage is TRBJ2-2; D might be TRBD2 (6 bases). Germline V gives CDR1 SGHTA, CDR2 FQGTGA. The CDR3 spans 14 residues. Trimming left V 2 bases short and J 5 bases short, with 9 bases between. Here the CDR3 reads CASSLSGTTGELFF. The CDR3 coding sequence is TGTGCCAGCAGCTTATCCGGGACTACCGGGGAGCTGTTTTTT. The complete variable domain, with remaining parts taken from reference TRBV7-3 and TRBJ2-2, reads GAGVSQTPSNKVTEKGKYVELRCDPISGHTALYWYRQSLGQGPEFLIYFQGTGAADDSGLPNDRFFAVRPEGSVSTLKIQRTERGDSAVYLCASSLSGTTGELFFGEGSRLTVL.

This chain joins TRBV6-6 and TRBJ1-1, with a weak D call TRBD1 (5 bases). The length of the CDR3 is 14 residues. Germline V lookup: CDR1 MNHNY, CDR2 SVGAGI (reference sequence). Between the trimmed V and J ends, which lost 5 bases and 3 bases, there was a span of 13 bases. CDR3 protein: CASSAWGGDTEAFF. CDR3 DNA: TGTGCCAGCAGTGCCTGGGGGGGAGACACTGAAGCTTTCTTT.

For this clone: The junction does not match germline at one end; this may be a read error. The V call is TRBV7-9, the J call TRBJ2-7; TRBD2 matches at 8 bases. CDR3 length: 13 amino acids. Per germline, CDR1 SEHNR and CDR2 FQNEAQ (reference sequence). The CDR3 nucleotides are TGTTCCAGCAGCTTACTAGCGGTCGACGAGCAGTACTTC. This sequence encodes CSSSLLAVDEQYF.

V and J are TRBV6-1 and TRBJ2-1; weak D call: TRBD2 (5 bases). V gave up 8 bases and J gave up 10 bases, with 12 bases separating them. Germline V gene sequence: CDR1 MNHNS, CDR2 SASEGT. The CDR3 loop spans 11 amino acids. As DNA, the CDR3 is TGTGCCAGCGTACTCGGGGTCGAGCAGTTCTTC. It translates to CASVLGVEQFF.

This rearrangement joins TRBV6-6 to TRBJ2-7, with TRBD2 identical over 9 bases. The CDR3 extends over 15 amino acids. V dropped 0 bases and J dropped 6; count of bases not matched to a gene: 6. Germline V gene sequence: CDR1 MNHNY, CDR2 SVGAGI (reference sequence). Here the CDR3 reads CASSYSSSGKSEQYF. The CDR3 bases are TGTGCCAGCAGTTACTCGTCTAGCGGGAAGAGCGAGCAGTACTTC.

The V and J genes are TRBV16 and TRBJ1-2; D is undetermined. Trimming pared 2 bases from V and 1 base from J, leaving 14 bases between. In germline, CDR1 is KGHSY, CDR2 FQNENV. The CDR3 is made up of 16 amino acids. CDR3 DNA sequence: TGTGCCAGCAGCCAAAAGAATCAGGTCTTTAACTATGGCTACACCTTC. Residues: CASSQKNQVFNYGYTF.

The rearrangement links TRBV25-1 to TRBJ2-6; 9 positions agree with TRBD1. The CDR3 is made up of 16 amino acids. J lost 0 bases, V lost 9 bases, and 6 bases had no gene match. Per germline, CDR1 MGHDK and CDR2 SYGVNS. CDR3 in amino acids: CASPGQGGSGANVLTF. In nucleotides, the CDR3 is TGTGCCAGTCCGGGACAGGGAGGCTCTGGGGCCAACGTCCTGACTTTC.

The chain has TRBV18 and TRBJ2-5, with a tentative D call TRBD2 (6 bases). CDR3 length: 14 amino acids. The germline V gene encodes CDR1 KGHSH and CDR2 LQKENI. Trimming left V 2 bases short and J 4 bases short, with 11 bases between. This chain's CDR3 is CASSPGRGIETQYF. In nucleotides, the CDR3 is TGTGCCAGCTCACCAGGACGGGGGATAGAGACCCAGTACTTC.

This clone was counted only a few times. The chain employs TRBV7-9 and TRBJ2-5; 8 bases are a match to TRBD2. The junction had 4 bases not matched to a gene; V was cut back by 6 bases and J by 1 base. CDR1 is SEHNR, CDR2 FQNEAQ, per germline (reference sequence). This CDR3 region has 14 residues. This CDR3 is CASRVAGTQETQYF. In DNA form, the CDR3 reads TGTGCCAGCAGGGTAGCGGGGACCCAAGAGACCCAGTACTTC.

This sequence joins TRBV9 and TRBJ2-7; TRBD1 is a possible D gene (6 bases). Germline V CDR1 and CDR2: SGDLS, YYNGEE. V lost 4 bases and J lost 5, with 19 bases in between. The CDR3 sequence is 15 residues long. CDR3 in DNA: TGTGCCAGCAGCATCCAGGGGCGCCCGTCCGACGAGCAGTACTTC. It codes for CASSIQGRPSDEQYF.

In its sample, this clone was seen a few times. The chain joins TRBV2 to TRBJ2-7; D gene uncertain. With 6 bases removed from V and 0 bases from J, the gap between germline ends came to 9 bases. The CDR3 sequence is 13 residues long. CDR1 SNHLY and CDR2 FYNNEI come from the germline V gene. DNA for the CDR3: TGTGCCAGCAGGCGTGGTAGCTCCTACGAGCAGTACTTC. Translating it yields CASRRGSSYEQYF.